This T cell receptor beta chain was found in a study of CD8 T cells in Susac syndrome. Study-wide background: When blood was collected, patients with Susac syndrome were therapy-naive, were taking corticosteroids, or were receiving intravenous immunoglobulin alone.

Per germline, CDR1 LGHNA and CDR2 YNFKEQ. The CDR3 is 14 residues long. V lost 2 bases and J lost 13; bases outside the gene matches: 11. About 0.5 to 1 ug RNA was reverse transcribed with random hexamers. TCRdb ran MiXCR on the immunoSEQ multiplex PCR reads and lists one entry per CDR3 protein. The repertoire includes 160,000 or so distinct CDR3 sequences, approximately 94% of them detected once, and approximately 0.11% sits in the top ten. Study-level points and caveats: The CD4+ T cell repertoires, which came from Susac syndrome patients, showed no sign of clonal expansion.

This clonotype was observed once. What it recognizes is unknown. The recently defined diagnostic criteria for definite or probable disease were met by the Susac syndrome patients. Negative magnetic isolation gave CD8+ and CD4+ cells; FACS enriched CD8+ TEMRA. The sequence came from a human donor with Susac syndrome. The sample taken for sequencing was CD4+ T cells from PBMCs. The chain links TRBV4-2 to TRBJ2-1; 7 bases agree with TRBD2. DNA of the CDR3: TGTGCCAGCAGCCAACCCCCCTTTCAGCGGGGACAGTTCTTC. Translated, it gives CASSQPPFQRGQFF.